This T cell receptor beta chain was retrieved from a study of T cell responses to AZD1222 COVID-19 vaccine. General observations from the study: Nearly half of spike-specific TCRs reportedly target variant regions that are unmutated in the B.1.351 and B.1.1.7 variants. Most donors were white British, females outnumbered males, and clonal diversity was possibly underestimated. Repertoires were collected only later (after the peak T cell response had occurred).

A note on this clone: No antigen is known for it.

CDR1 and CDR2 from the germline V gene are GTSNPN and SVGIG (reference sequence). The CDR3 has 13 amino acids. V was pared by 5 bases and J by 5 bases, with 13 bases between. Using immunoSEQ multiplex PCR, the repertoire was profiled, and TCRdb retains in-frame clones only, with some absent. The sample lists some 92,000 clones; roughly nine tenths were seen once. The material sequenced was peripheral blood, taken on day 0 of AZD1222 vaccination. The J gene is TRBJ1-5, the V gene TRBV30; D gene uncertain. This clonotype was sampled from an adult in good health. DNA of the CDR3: TGTGCCTGGGGCCGAGGGCTCGATCAGCCCCAGCATTTT. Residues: CAWGRGLDQPQHF.